The source of this TCR beta chain is a study of blood T cell repertoires in COVID-19. The CDR3 totals 16 residues. V dropped 4 bases and J dropped 3; count of bases not matched to a gene: 7. Germline assignment: CDR1 ENHRY and CDR2 SYGVKD. Per the authors' pipeline: By means of reference gene primer amplification, nucleated cell counts were estimated. Repertoires were generated with immunoSEQ multiplex PCR, while TCRdb's copy carries only in-frame clones and drops some. V and J calls and clone size are as listed in that table; D and trimming were resolved from the DNA. Found here are roughly 230,000 clones, 80% to 90% of them singletons; the top ten hold about 7%.

This TCR was recovered from a woman in her forties or fifties who had been exposed to COVID-19. The sample was PBMCs or T cells enriched from blood (not recorded which). The chain is built from TRBV10-3 and TRBJ2-3; TRBD1 aligns across 10 bases. CDR3 protein: CAISAPDRGETDTQYF. The CDR3 DNA is TGTGCCATCAGTGCCCCGGACAGGGGGGAAACAGATACGCAGTATTTT.